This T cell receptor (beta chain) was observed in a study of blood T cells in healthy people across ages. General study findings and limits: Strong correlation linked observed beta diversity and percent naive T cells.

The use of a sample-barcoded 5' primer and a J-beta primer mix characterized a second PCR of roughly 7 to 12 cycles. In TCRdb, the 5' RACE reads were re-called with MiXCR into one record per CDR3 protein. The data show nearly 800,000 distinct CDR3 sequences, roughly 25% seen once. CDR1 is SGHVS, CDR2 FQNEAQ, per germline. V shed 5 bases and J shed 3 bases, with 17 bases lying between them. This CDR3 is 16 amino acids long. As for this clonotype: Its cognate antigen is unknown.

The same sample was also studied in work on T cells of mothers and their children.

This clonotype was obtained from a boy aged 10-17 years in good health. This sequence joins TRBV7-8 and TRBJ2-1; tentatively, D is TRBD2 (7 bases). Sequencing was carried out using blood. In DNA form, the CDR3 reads TGTGCCAGCAGCCCAGCGTGGGGGGGCAACTACAATGAGCAGTTCTTC. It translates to CASSPAWGGNYNEQFF.